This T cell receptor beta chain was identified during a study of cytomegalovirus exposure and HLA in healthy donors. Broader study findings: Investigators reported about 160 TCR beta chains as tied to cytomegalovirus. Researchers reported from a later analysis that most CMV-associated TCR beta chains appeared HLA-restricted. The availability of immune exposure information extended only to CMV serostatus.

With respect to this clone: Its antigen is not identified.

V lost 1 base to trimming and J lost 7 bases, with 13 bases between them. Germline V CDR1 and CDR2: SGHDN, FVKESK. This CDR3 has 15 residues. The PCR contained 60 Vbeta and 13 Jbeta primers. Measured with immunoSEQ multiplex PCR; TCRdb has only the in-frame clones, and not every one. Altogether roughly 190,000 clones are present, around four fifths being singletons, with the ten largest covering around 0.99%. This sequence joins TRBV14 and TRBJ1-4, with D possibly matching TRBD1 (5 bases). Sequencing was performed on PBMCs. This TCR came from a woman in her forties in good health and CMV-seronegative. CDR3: CASSQGLFGGEKLFF. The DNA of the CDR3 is TGTGCCAGCAGCCAAGGTCTATTCGGGGGTGAAAAACTGTTTTTT. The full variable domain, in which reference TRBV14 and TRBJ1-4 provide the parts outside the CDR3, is EAGVTQFPSHSVIEKGQTVTLRCDPISGHDNLYWYRRVMGKEIKFLLHFVKESKQDESGMPNNRFLAERTGGTYSTLKVQPAELEDSGVYFCASSQGLFGGEKLFFGSGTQLSVL.